This paragraph covers one TCR beta chain sequence. Its antigen remains unidentified. No base qualities exist here, and no much larger clone lies one base off it. V loses 1 base of germline sequence and J loses 9 bases, and the interval between the two ends is 13 bases. CDR1 DFQATT and CDR2 SNEGSKA were looked up in the germline V gene (reference sequence). The CDR3 has 13 amino acids, counting the end cysteine and phenylalanine. CDR3 DNA only is kept here, 39 bases in frame from base 1. TCR beta VDJ combination and CDR3 sequence profiling used genomic DNA as the template. TCR repertoire sequencing was run on an Illumina HiSeq 2000. For the original study's pipeline: Repertoire assessment relied on Simpson's diversity index, CDR3 size and DJ length profiles, and TRBV/TRBJ rearrangement plots. The most abundant DNA sequence in the deep sequencing data was defined as the immunodominant clone. CDR3 amino acid sequences were checked for sharing across subjects and were also compared against the VDJdb database and published repertoires. TCRdb ran its own pipeline on the public reads, namely fastp trimming at Q25 and MiXCR clone calling, and kept in-frame beta chains. Under each unique CDR3 protein, matching rows form one entry showing the most common genes and DNA. Clone size and V and J calls follow TCRdb, not the original study. A total of 80,000 to 100,000 distinct CDR3 sequences appear in this sample, about 63% of them only once. The ten largest clones add up to less than 75% of the sample.

This sample stems from a study of CD8+CD57+ T cells in acquired aplastic anemia (dated by TCRdb to the late 2010s). With regard to the full study: DNA extracted from sorted CD4+ and CD8+ cells had a mean of approximately 3.4 ug, with a range of roughly 0.2 to 30 ug. CD8+CD57+ expansion was defined as a frequency above the mean frequency observed in healthy subjects. Study-wide findings and limitations: Between patients and healthy controls, no significant difference in CD8+ Simpson's diversity was found (P=0.060). Although some 28 CD8+ CDR3 sequences were shared by patients and controls, these sequences appeared highly expressed in patients and within the immunodominant clones of patients.

Expansion of CD8+CD57+ cells had been shown by flow cytometry in the patients chosen for sequencing. Severe acquired aplastic anemia was diagnosed in all patients according to International Study of Aplastic Anemia and Agranulocytosis and Camitta criteria. No patient had received any therapy when blood was sampled. TCR repertoires of sorted CD4+ and CD8+ blood T cells from severe aplastic anemia patients and healthy subjects were deep-sequenced in the study. Patients were enrolled in the USA under clinicaltrials.gov protocols 00001620, 01623167, 00001397, 00071045, 00081523 and 00961064. Ficoll-Paque density gradient centrifugation was used to isolate peripheral blood mononuclear cells. Before DNA was extracted, CD4+ and CD8+ T cells were sorted using either FACS or magnetic beads.

This TCR came from a human donor with aplastic anemia. The sample was sorted CD4+, CD8+, or CD8+CD57+ T cells (not recorded which) from PBMCs. The sequence joins TRBV20-1 to TRBJ2-1; no D gene is confidently identified. The DNA reads as follows: TGCAGTGCTAGAGCTGAACCGAGCTCTGAGCAGTTCTTC. Its coded protein is CSARAEPSSEQFF.